This T cell receptor beta chain was sequenced for a study of T-cell reconstitution after alpha-beta-depleted transplantation in children. The library targeted TCRbeta and was prepared with unique molecular identifiers. TCRdb called the PCR reads again in MiXCR, with one record for every CDR3 protein. The repertoire has hundreds of thousands of distinct CDR3 sequences, approximately 24% of them found once; the top ten carry roughly 5%. As for this clonotype: This likely comes from a read error, as the CDR3 has no conserved phenylalanine or tryptophan at its end.

V was pared by 5 bases and J by 4 bases, with 7 bases of the junction left unmatched. The CDR3 spans 15 residues. Germline V gene data show CDR1 as MDHEN and CDR2 as SYDVKM. The sequencing used PBMCs, mostly from graft donor cells, collected 360 days after TCRalphabeta/CD19-depleted stem cell transplant. The chain employs TRBV28 and TRBJ2-1; TRBD1 matches at 8 bases. This receptor was obtained from a female patient aged 2 to 10 who had a stem cell transplant for congenital amegakaryocytic thrombocytopenia, so the T cells may come from the graft donor. In DNA form, the CDR3 reads TGTGCCAGCAGTCCGATACGGACAGGGTACAATGAGCAGTTCGTC. Protein: CASSPIRTGYNEQFV.